Presented here are 15 T cell receptor beta chains from one specimen sequenced in a study of blood T cell repertoires in COVID-19. The protocol was immunoSEQ multiplex PCR, while the TCRdb copy is restricted to in-frame clones and leaves out a portion. Among 250,000 to 300,000 clones, 86% were seen once, and the ten largest hold less than 4.5%. The sequenced sample was peripheral blood. The receptors were sampled from a man aged 18 to 29 with active or convalescent COVID-19.

This sequence joins TRBV5-4 and TRBJ1-4, with D perhaps TRBD1 (5 bases). The CDR3 contains 14 residues. Germline V CDR1 and CDR2: SGHNT, YYREEE (reference sequence). V was trimmed by 0 bases and J by 7 bases, leaving 10 bases between them. DNA for the CDR3: TGTGCCAGCAGCTTGGGTCAGGGTAGTGAAAAACTGTTTTTT. Its protein product is CASSLGQGSEKLFF.

The gene calls are TRBV6-5 and TRBJ2-2, with D uncertain. The CDR3 runs 13 residues. V was trimmed by 6 bases and J by 4 bases, leaving 9 bases between them. Germline CDR1 reads MNHEY; CDR2 reads SVGAGI. The CDR3 DNA sequence: TGTGCCAGCAGGACAACTCTCACCGGGGAGCTGTTTTTT. Translating it yields CASRTTLTGELFF.

The chain has TRBV5-1 and TRBJ1-3, with no clear D. Germline CDR1 reads SGHRS; CDR2 reads YFSETQ. V dropped 1 base and J dropped 0 bases, with 2 bases sitting between them. CDR3 size: 13 residues. The CDR3 bases are TGCGCCAGCAGCTTGCACTCTGGAAACACCATATATTTT. Its translation: CASSLHSGNTIYF.

The CDR3 loop is CASSLTSDRYF. The CDR3 bases are TGTGCCAGCAGCTTGACTAGCGACCGGTATTTT. The chain employs TRBV11-3 and TRBJ2-3; 8 bases map to TRBD2. The germline V gene has CDR1 SGHNT and CDR2 YENEEA. The CDR3 totals 11 residues. Germline trimming cut 3 bases from V and 14 bases from J; bases unmatched to any gene: 4.

V gene TRBV6-5 combines with J gene TRBJ1-1; no clear D gene. The CDR3 extends over 13 amino acids. V was pared by 4 bases and J by 6 bases, with 12 bases between. Per germline, CDR1 MNHEY and CDR2 SVGAGI. The CDR3 sequence is CASSFSRGAEAFF. CDR3 sequence (DNA): TGTGCCAGCAGTTTCTCGCGGGGAGCTGAAGCTTTCTTT.

The J gene is TRBJ2-1, the V gene TRBV3-1 (or the pseudogene TRBV3-2); D unclear. Germline V gene data show CDR1 as LGHDT and CDR2 as YNNKEL (reference sequence). V shed 4 bases and J shed 2 bases, with 3 bases lying between them. The CDR3 sequence is 12 residues long. The CDR3 DNA reads as TGTGCCAGCAGCCCTGCCTACAATGAGCAGTTCTTC. Its protein is CASSPAYNEQFF.

This clone came up a few times. The rearrangement joins TRBV19 to TRBJ2-4; D is unresolved. Germline CDR1 reads LNHDA; CDR2 reads SQIVND (reference sequence). The CDR3 is 14 amino acids. V was shortened by 1 base and J by 3 bases, with 7 bases between the two germline ends. The CDR3 region is CASSIVDGKNIQYF. For the CDR3, the DNA is TGTGCCAGTAGTATAGTAGATGGCAAAAACATTCAGTACTTC.

This sequence joins TRBV7-9 and TRBJ2-1; possible D gene TRBD2, 6 bases. Germline CDR1 reads SEHNR; CDR2 reads FQNEAQ (reference sequence). The CDR3 runs 16 residues. Trimming shortened V by 6 bases and J by 0 bases, and 15 bases separated the two germline ends. The CDR3, as DNA: TGTGCCAGCAGGCCGACCGGAGGGAACTCCTACAATGAGCAGTTCTTC. Translation gives CASRPTGGNSYNEQFF.

The table lists this clone with a count of one. The chain recombines TRBV29-1 with TRBJ1-3; TRBD1 is a possible D gene (6 bases). CDR3 size: 15 residues. Germline V gene sequence: CDR1 SQVTM, CDR2 ANQGSEA. The ends were cut back, 2 bases at V and 0 bases at J, with 11 bases in the middle. CDR3 DNA sequence: TGCAGCGTTGAAAGACAGGACTTCTCTGGAAACACCATATATTTT. It codes for CSVERQDFSGNTIYF.

In nucleotides, the CDR3 is TGTGCCAGTACTTTAGATCTGTATAGCAATCAGCCCCAGCATTTT. Its translation is CASTLDLYSNQPQHF. The chain is built from TRBV19 and TRBJ1-5; D call uncertain. This CDR3 is 15 amino acids long. Germline V gives CDR1 LNHDA, CDR2 SQIVND (reference sequence). V was clipped by 7 bases and J by 0 bases, with 13 bases between them.

J is TRBJ2-3 and V is TRBV10-3; 9 nucleotides agree with TRBD1. The ends lost 8 bases at V and 1 base at J; junction bases unmatched: 16. The CDR3 has 18 amino acids. Per the germline V gene, CDR1 is ENHRY and CDR2 is SYGVKD. This chain's CDR3 is CAIGSLTGRTGGTDTQYF. CDR3 coding DNA: TGTGCCATCGGTTCCCTCACTGGCCGGACAGGGGGCACAGATACGCAGTATTTT.

CDR3 sequence: CASSLVQGDLFEQYF. CDR3 DNA: TGTGCCAGCAGCTTAGTGCAGGGGGACCTCTTCGAGCAGTACTTC. This chain uses TRBV7-2 with TRBJ2-7; 7 nucleotides agree with TRBD1. Germline CDR1 reads SGHTA; CDR2 reads FQGNSA. The CDR3 contains 15 residues. V trimming: 1 base; J trimming: 6 bases; junction bases outside the gene matches: 9.

The V gene is TRBV7-2, the J gene TRBJ2-7, with a weak D call TRBD2 (6 bases). V shed 5 bases and J shed 2 bases, with 16 bases lying between them. The germline CDR1 and CDR2 sequences are SGHTA and FQGNSA. The CDR3 sequence is 15 residues long. Here the CDR3 reads CASSREYGTAYEQYF. DNA of the CDR3: TGTGCCAGCAGCAGAGAGTACGGGACTGCCTACGAGCAGTACTTC.

The rearrangement uses TRBV2 and TRBJ2-5, with unresolved D. V was shortened by 3 bases and J by 5 bases, with 7 bases between the two germline ends. This CDR3 has 12 residues. Germline V gives CDR1 SNHLY, CDR2 FYNNEI. CDR3 region: CASSEFEETQYF. The DNA for the CDR3 is TGTGCCAGCAGTGAGTTTGAGGAGACCCAGTACTTC.

The chain recombines TRBV6-6 with TRBJ1-3; 9 bases line up with TRBD1. The CDR3 has 15 amino acids. V lost 4 bases, J lost 6 bases, and 7 bases stayed unmatched. Germline V gene data show CDR1 as MNHNY and CDR2 as SVGAGI (reference sequence). The CDR3 DNA sequence: TGTGCCAGCAGTTTACGGACAGGGGAGGAAAACACCATATATTTT. Translating it yields CASSLRTGEENTIYF.